The 9 T cell receptor beta chains given below trace back to one sample, sequenced in a study of identical twins. TCRdb re-analysed the 5' RACE reads in MiXCR, keeping a single row per CDR3 protein. Of around 300,000 distinct CDR3 sequences in the sample, less than 9% were seen once. A further study also used this sample, focusing on yellow fever vaccine responses in identical twins.

Specimen: memory (CD45RO+) T cells sorted from blood. These receptor sequences come from a woman aged 18 to 35 in good health.

In this sample, this clonotype turned up once. The rearrangement links TRBV6-5 to TRBJ2-7; TRBD2 might be the D (6 bases). Germline V gene lookup returns CDR1 MNHEY and CDR2 SVGAGI. The CDR3 covers 16 residues. Trimming shortened V by 2 bases and J by 6 bases, and 20 bases separated the two germline ends. CDR3 sequence (DNA): TGTGCCAGCAGTTACCGGGGTAGCGGATACCTAAGCGAGCAGTACTTC. It is translated as CASSYRGSGYLSEQYF.

This clonotype was observed at least ten times. The CDR3 nucleotides read TGCAGCGTTGAGGGCGGCTCTACCTACAATGAGCAGTTCTTC. Its protein is CSVEGGSTYNEQFF. The V gene is TRBV29-1, the J gene TRBJ2-1; D not resolved. Germline CDR1 is SQVTM and CDR2 is ANQGSEA. Trimming removed 3 bases from V and 2 bases from J, with 11 bases in between. The CDR3 consists of 14 residues.

This clonotype was seen repeatedly, ten times or more. V gene TRBV6-5 combines with J gene TRBJ2-5, with TRBD2 matching 7 bases. V shed 8 bases, J shed 4 bases, and the junction held 1 base outside the gene matches. Germline CDR1 MNHEY, CDR2 SVGAGI. The length of the CDR3 is 11 residues. The CDR3 loop reads CASGGGETQYF. The CDR3 bases are TGTGCCAGCGGGGGGGGAGAGACCCAGTACTTC.

The J gene is TRBJ2-2, the V gene TRBV2, with D tentatively TRBD1 or TRBD2 (6 bases each). The CDR3 is 15 amino acids. Germline-derived CDR1 and CDR2 are SNHLY and FYNNEI. The germline V and J ends were trimmed by 7 bases and 0 bases, with 12 bases remaining between them. The DNA for the CDR3 is TGTGCCAGCACCGAGGGGGGACCGAACACCGGGGAGCTGTTTTTT. Protein sequence: CASTEGGPNTGELFF.

V is TRBV5-5 and J is TRBJ1-6; a possible D gene is TRBD1 (6 bases). V lost 4 bases and J lost 8, with 10 bases in between. The germline gives CDR1 SGHKS, CDR2 YYEKEE (reference sequence). The CDR3 covers 13 residues. The CDR3 DNA is TGTGCCAGCAGCACCGCAGGGGATTCACCCCTCCACTTT. As protein: CASSTAGDSPLHF.

This clonotype was observed many times. The chain carries TRBV5-6 and TRBJ2-1; tentatively, D is TRBD2 (6 bases). The CDR3 loop spans 15 amino acids. Trimming took 1 base from V and 1 from J, leaving 9 bases between them. In germline, CDR1 is SGHDT, CDR2 YYEEEE. The CDR3 here is CASSLPSESYNEQFF. In DNA, the CDR3 is TGTGCCAGCAGCTTGCCTAGCGAGTCCTACAATGAGCAGTTCTTC.

V and J are TRBV6-1 and TRBJ1-6; the D is unclear. The CDR3 length is 12 residues. Trimming stripped 7 bases from V and 14 bases from J, with 15 bases between. Germline values: CDR1 MNHNS, CDR2 SASEGT. The CDR3: CASTSLGRTLHF. Here the CDR3 DNA reads TGTGCCAGCACCTCTCTCGGGAGAACCCTCCACTTT.

This clonotype was picked up many times. The chain carries TRBV29-1 and TRBJ2-1; unclear D gene. The length of the CDR3 is 12 residues. CDR1 SQVTM and CDR2 ANQGSEA come from the germline V gene. Trimming removed 7 bases at V and 6 bases at J, with 13 bases between. The CDR3 loop is CSASPTSNEQFF. For the CDR3, the DNA is TGCAGCGCCTCCCCGACCAGCAATGAGCAGTTCTTC.

CDR3 coding DNA: TGTGCCAGCAGCCCGAGGGTCGGGGGGGGCACAGATACGCAGTATTTT. This codes for CASSPRVGGGTDTQYF. The chain links TRBV6-1 to TRBJ2-3; 8 nucleotides align to TRBD2. Germline lookup yields CDR1 MNHNS and CDR2 SASEGT. The ends lost 6 bases at V and 1 base at J; junction bases unmatched: 9. The CDR3 is made up of 16 amino acids.